The clone carrying this T cell receptor (beta chain) was seen ten or more times. At least 3 on the Clinical Activity Score was recorded for ophthalmopathy patients, who also had NOSPECS grade at least 4 and duration under 3 months. Out of less than 12 ml of fresh peripheral blood came the PBMCs. This record belongs to a study of T cells in Graves' hyperthyroidism and ophthalmopathy. TCR beta CDR3 region amplification was performed from RNA transcripts. Using the HTBI primer set, a first-round RT-PCR was run on the TCR CDR3. Via MiXCR, TCRdb re-called the multiplex PCR reads, giving one row per CDR3 protein. The sample consists of 400,000 or so distinct CDR3 sequences, roughly 15% of them appearing once. Germline CDR1 is SGHTA and CDR2 is FQGNSA. The CDR3 consists of 15 residues. V was pared by 6 bases and J by 2 bases, with 6 bases of the junction left unmatched.

Sequencing was carried out using blood. The genes are TRBV7-2 and TRBJ1-1; 10 bases line up with TRBD1. The receptor was derived from an older woman with Graves' ophthalmopathy. The CDR3, as DNA: TGTGCCAGCAGTCGGGACAGGGGCCTTAACACTGAAGCTTTCTTT. This codes for CASSRDRGLNTEAFF.